This T cell receptor beta chain appears in the sequencing data of a study of blood T cell repertoires in COVID-19. In the study overall: Both acute and convalescent COVID-19 samples were obtained from the United States, Italy and Spain. T cells, B-cell-depleted T cells, or PBMCs provided the cDNA or gDNA that served as material.

Germline V gives CDR1 SGHNT, CDR2 YYREEE (reference sequence). V lost 0 bases and J lost 2, with 10 bases in between. The CDR3 extends over 15 amino acids. Assay: immunoSEQ multiplex PCR; the TCRdb copy retains only in-frame clones and omits some. The sample comprises 130,000 to 150,000 clones, roughly 84% of which are singletons, and under 7% rests with the top ten. This clone was seen a single time. The participants were between roughly 18 and 100 years old and came from under 25 US areas. The sample was PBMCs or T cells enriched from blood (not recorded which). The TCR originated in a woman aged 50 to 60 who had been exposed to COVID-19. The V gene is TRBV5-4, the J gene TRBJ2-3, with D possibly being TRBD1 (6 bases). The DNA for the CDR3 is TGTGCCAGCAGCTTGGATGGGGGCTCCACAGATACGCAGTATTTT. This translates into CASSLDGGSTDTQYF.